This T cell receptor beta chain was sequenced during a study of CD8 T cells in Susac syndrome. An amount of RNA that ranged from roughly 0.45 to 1 ug was reverse transcribed with random hexamers. The method of amplification for TCR beta CDR3 was immunoSEQ multiplex PCR, covering 54 Vbeta and 13 Jbeta. TCRdb reanalysed the immunoSEQ multiplex PCR reads using MiXCR and keeps one entry per CDR3 protein. The sample holds 200,000 or so distinct CDR3 sequences, 90% to 97% seen once. The CDR3 extends over 16 amino acids. The germline V gene has CDR1 SSHAT and CDR2 FNYEAQ (reference sequence). Note on this clonotype: Its cognate antigen is unknown. Germline and junction disagree at one end, which may indicate a read error.

Study-level points and caveats: As the study acknowledged, the number of individuals in its TCR sequencing and HLA analysis was relatively small.

Sequencing of TCR beta covered CD8+ and CD4+ T cells obtained from blood. TEMRA cells were FACS-enriched and CD8+ and CD4+ T cells negatively isolated. The sequencing input was CD4+ T cells from PBMCs. This receptor was identified in a human donor with multiple sclerosis. The rearrangement links TRBV7-7 to TRBJ2-5; possibly TRBD1 or TRBD2 for D (5 bases each). The CDR3 here is CASSPVSGLTQETQYF. Written as DNA, the CDR3 is TGTGCTAGCAGCCCCGTTTCGGGGCTTACCCAAGAGACCCAGTACTTC.